The clone carrying this TCR beta chain was detected many times. Its antigen is not known. This record belongs to a study of glioma-infiltrating T cells. Study-level points and caveats: Tissue-blood divergence was below expectation in non-neoplastic patients, above in gliomas.

Germline CDR1 is MDHEN and CDR2 is SYDVKM. There are 15 residues in the CDR3. Deletions cut 3 bases from V and 7 bases from J, with 16 bases between. The iRepertoire nested amplicon-rescue multiplex PCR amplified TCR alpha and beta CDR3s from RNA. TCRdb re-called the multiplex PCR reads through MiXCR, storing one row per CDR3 protein. The sample records approximately 120,000 distinct CDR3 sequences, around 23% being singletons. This sequence originates from a human donor with low-grade glioma or glioblastoma, undergoing nonglioma brain surgery, or in good health (not recorded which). Input material: glioma tissue, nonneoplastic brain tissue, or PBMCs (not recorded which). The chain carries TRBV28 and TRBJ2-1; weak D call: TRBD2 (6 bases). The CDR3 region is CASSFGAGDWNEQFF. The CDR3 region has the DNA TGTGCCAGCAGTTTCGGAGCGGGTGACTGGAATGAGCAGTTCTTC.